The clone carrying this TCR beta chain was seen only a few times. Its specificity is unknown. The germline CDR1 and CDR2 sequences are SEHNR and FQNEAQ (reference sequence). The CDR3 runs 16 residues. V lost 4 bases, J lost 3 bases, and 18 bases lay in between. This sample was taken from a study of T cells after yellow fever vaccination. Study-wide context: Preparing low-cell-number fractions relied on SMART-Seq v4 Ultra Low Input.

Study-wide findings and caveats: FACS-sorted repertoires could harbor abundant contaminating bulk-population clonotypes. Of the clonotypes, a small share occurred in both CD4 and CD8 compartments. Primary-vaccination clones mostly resurfaced post-booster (about 95% CD4, about 87% CD8).

Each CDR3 protein gets one entry after TCRdb re-called the 5' RACE reads with MiXCR. The repertoire consists of fewer than 500,000 distinct CDR3 sequences, with around 20% occurring once and the leading ten covering roughly a sixth. This clonotype was sampled from a man in his late teens or twenties who received the YFV17D yellow fever vaccine. The material was PBMCs, obtained before the yellow fever booster vaccination. The J gene is TRBJ1-1, the V gene TRBV7-9; D unresolved. CDR3 nucleotide sequence: TGTGCCAGCAGCTCACATTTGACCGGGCCTTACACTGAAGCTTTCTTT. Its translation is CASSSHLTGPYTEAFF. Complete variable domain (other parts from reference TRBV7-9 and TRBJ1-1): DTGVSQNPRHKITKRGQNVTFRCDPISEHNRLYWYRQTLGQGPEFLTYFQNEAQLEKSRLLSDRFSAERPKGSFSTLEIQRTEQGDSAMYLCASSSHLTGPYTEAFFGQGTRLTVV.